The 28 T cell receptor beta chains given below trace back to one sample, sequenced in a study of persistence of HIV-infected CD4 T cells. The stimulus was an HIV-1 Gag 15-mer peptide pool, approximately 0.93 ug/peptide/mL. CD40L-negative CD69-negative CD45RO-high memory CD4+ T cells were sorted as populations depleted of antigen-responding cells. The libraries were made with immunoSEQ version 4 in survey mode. Generated by immunoSEQ multiplex PCR, the TCRdb table keeps only in-frame clones and is missing some. Altogether 30,000 to 35,000 clones are present, approximately 85% being singletons, with the ten largest covering about a sixth. Antigens for these TCRs are unknown. The sequences come from CD4+ T cells sorted from PBMCs after approximately 19-hour stimulation, collected from a patient who received antiretroviral therapy. The receptors originated from an adult woman with HIV who was CMV-seropositive.

This chain joins TRBV6-7 and TRBJ2-7, with D unresolved. TRBV6-7 belongs to the ORF category, with a function that is uncertain. The length of the CDR3 is 12 residues. V dropped 2 bases and J dropped 2 bases, with 4 bases sitting between them. The CDR3 bases are TGTGCCAGCAGTTACGTGCCCTACGAGCAGTACTTC. It encodes CASSYVPYEQYF.

This chain's CDR3 is CASSLIGGRDRETQYF. Here the CDR3 DNA reads TGTGCCAGCAGCTTAATTGGCGGGAGGGATCGGGAGACCCAGTACTTC. The V gene is TRBV7-3, the J gene TRBJ2-5, with 9 bases lining up with TRBD2. This CDR3 has 16 residues. Germline V lookup: CDR1 SGHTA, CDR2 FQGTGA. V lost 1 base, J lost 5 bases, and 8 bases stayed unmatched.

The chain carries TRBV29-1 and TRBJ1-2; 11 bases agree with TRBD1. This CDR3 comprises 14 residues. The germline CDR1 and CDR2 sequences are SQVTM and ANQGSEA. J lost 6 bases, V lost 6 bases, and 9 bases had no gene match. Written as DNA, the CDR3 is TGCAGCGTCCTTCTCCGGGACAGGGGGAATGGCTACACCTTC. This encodes CSVLLRDRGNGYTF. The whole variable domain, remainder taken from reference TRBV29-1 and TRBJ1-2, is SAVISQKPSRDICQRGTSLTIQCQVDSQVTMMFWYRQQPGQSLTLIATANQGSEATYESGFVIDKFPISRPNLTFSTLTVSNMSPEDSSIYLCSVLLRDRGNGYTFGSGTRLTVV.

The gene calls are TRBV15 and TRBJ1-1, with a possible D match to TRBD1 (6 bases). Germline V gives CDR1 LNHNV, CDR2 YYDKDF (reference sequence). The ends were cut back, 3 bases at V and 1 base at J, with 21 bases in the middle. The CDR3 covers 18 residues. Written as DNA, the CDR3 is TGTGCCACCAGCAGGAAGGGGGTGGTGAGGGTCCGGAACACTGAAGCTTTCTTT. This codes for CATSRKGVVRVRNTEAFF.

This CDR3 is CASSIGPSNYGYTF. In DNA, the CDR3 is TGTGCCAGCAGCATCGGGCCTTCTAACTATGGCTACACCTTC. The chain is built from TRBV7-2 and TRBJ1-2; no clear D. The germline V and J ends were trimmed by 5 bases and 0 bases, with 10 bases remaining between them. The CDR3 totals 14 residues. Germline values: CDR1 SGHTA, CDR2 FQGNSA.

V and J are TRBV6-6 and TRBJ2-7; D uncertain. Trimming shortened V by 5 bases and J by 1 base, and 9 bases separated the two germline ends. There are 13 residues in the CDR3. The germline V gene has CDR1 MNHNY and CDR2 SVGAGI (reference sequence). CDR3: CASSISYSYEQYF. Written as DNA, the CDR3 is TGTGCCAGCAGTATCAGTTATTCCTACGAGCAGTACTTC.

The CDR3 nucleotides are TGTGCCAGCAGCCTCACCGGACAGACGTATAATTCACCCCTCCACTTT. This translates into CASSLTGQTYNSPLHF. The chain combines TRBV3-1 (or the pseudogene TRBV3-2) with TRBJ1-6; D perhaps matches TRBD1 (6 bases). The CDR3 covers 16 residues. Germline loops: CDR1 LGHDT, CDR2 YNNKEL (reference sequence). Trimming took off 4 bases at V and 4 bases at J, with 14 bases between the two ends.

This chain links TRBV29-1 with TRBJ2-5; D unclear. V was cut by 4 bases and J by 5 bases, with 14 bases left in between. The germline V gene has CDR1 SQVTM and CDR2 ANQGSEA. There are 13 residues in the CDR3. The CDR3: CSVGRVLGETQYF. CDR3 DNA sequence: TGCAGCGTTGGAAGGGTGTTGGGGGAGACCCAGTACTTC.

The gene calls are TRBV19 and TRBJ2-7, with a tentative D call TRBD1 (6 bases). Trimming took 2 bases from V and 4 from J, leaving 15 bases between them. This CDR3 spans 15 amino acids. Germline-derived CDR1 and CDR2 are LNHDA and SQIVND (reference sequence). CDR3 nucleotide sequence: TGTGCCAGTAGTATATCTCCCAGGGGATATTACGAGCAGTACTTC. Translating it yields CASSISPRGYYEQYF.

The chain is built from TRBV5-1 and TRBJ2-7, with no clear D. Germline CDR1 and CDR2: SGHRS and YFSETQ. The CDR3 consists of 14 residues. V was pared by 0 bases and J by 3 bases, with 10 bases between. The CDR3 sequence: CASSLDSPLYEQYF. CDR3 DNA: TGCGCCAGCAGCTTGGACTCCCCCCTCTACGAGCAGTACTTC. Combining the CDR3 with reference TRBV5-1 and TRBJ2-7 gives the whole variable domain KAGVTQTPRYLIKTRGQQVTLSCSPISGHRSVSWYQQTPGQGLQFLFEYFSETQRNKGNFPGRFSGRQFSNSRSEMNVSTLELGDSALYLCASSLDSPLYEQYFGPGTRLTVT.

The gene calls are TRBV6-5 and TRBJ1-1; TRBD1 matches 9 bases. Germline CDR1 and CDR2: MNHEY and SVGAGI. Germline trimming cut 10 bases from V and 3 bases from J; bases unmatched to any gene: 6. The CDR3 totals 13 residues. The DNA for the CDR3 is TGTGCCACCTCTGGACAGGGGTACACTGAAGCTTTCTTT. Its protein product is CATSGQGYTEAFF.

Here the CDR3 reads CATSDPGRVRETQYF. The CDR3 bases are TGTGCCACCAGTGATCCCGGCCGGGTAAGAGAGACCCAGTACTTC. The V and J genes are TRBV24-1 and TRBJ2-5; no firm D call. The V end lost 3 bases, the J end lost 4 bases, and 14 bases lay between the germline ends. CDR3 size: 15 residues. The germline V gene encodes CDR1 KGHDR and CDR2 SFDVKD.

This sequence joins TRBV2 and TRBJ2-1; 11 bases line up with TRBD2. V lost 6 bases and J lost 3; bases outside the gene matches: 1. The CDR3 covers 14 residues. Per the germline V gene, CDR1 is SNHLY and CDR2 is FYNNEI. Here the CDR3 DNA reads TGTGCCAGCAGAGGGACTAGCGGCTACAATGAGCAGTTCTTC. As protein: CASRGTSGYNEQFF.

In its sample, this clone was seen a few times. The chain is built from TRBV7-9 and TRBJ1-6; D not resolved. Germline V lookup: CDR1 SEHNR, CDR2 FQNEAQ (reference sequence). V gave up 3 bases and J gave up 10 bases, with 16 bases separating them. This CDR3 contains 15 residues. DNA of the CDR3: TGTGCCAGCAGCTTCAACGTGGATGGTGGCTCACCCCTCCACTTT. This gives the protein CASSFNVDGGSPLHF.

This clone was detected a few times. Its ends do not fully match the called genes, so a read error is possible. CDR3 amino acids: CASSSDGSNTGELFF. For the CDR3, the DNA is TGCGCCAGTAGCTCGGACGGATCGAACACCGGGGAGCTGTTTTTT. This rearrangement joins TRBV5-1 to TRBJ2-2; D gene ambiguous. Germline V CDR1 and CDR2: SGHRS, YFSETQ. This CDR3 spans 15 amino acids.

This chain uses TRBV2 with TRBJ1-1; no reliable D call. There are 11 residues in the CDR3. V lost 9 bases and J 0 bases, leaving 5 bases between the germline ends. In germline, CDR1 is SNHLY, CDR2 FYNNEI. Written as DNA, the CDR3 is TGTGCCAGGGAGGTGAACACTGAAGCTTTCTTT. Translating gives CAREVNTEAFF. The full variable domain, in which reference TRBV2 and TRBJ1-1 provide the parts outside the CDR3, is EPEVTQTPSHQVTQMGQEVILRCVPISNHLYFYWYRQILGQKVEFLVSFYNNEISEKSEIFDDQFSVERPDGSNFTLKIRSTKLEDSAMYFCAREVNTEAFFGQGTRLTVV.

This clone was seen just once. The chain carries TRBV19 and TRBJ2-2; 9 bases are a match to TRBD2. This CDR3 contains 15 residues. The junction had 4 bases not matched to a gene; V was cut back by 3 bases and J by 5 bases. Germline V gene data show CDR1 as LNHDA and CDR2 as SQIVND (reference sequence). DNA of the CDR3: TGTGCCAGTAGTATGGCGGGAGGGCCGACCGGGGAGCTGTTTTTT. As protein: CASSMAGGPTGELFF.

This clone was recorded only once. The V gene is TRBV15, the J gene TRBJ2-1; the D gene is possibly TRBD1 (6 bases). V was shortened by 5 bases and J by 2 bases, with 16 bases between the two germline ends. The CDR3 is 16 residues long. The germline V gene encodes CDR1 LNHNV and CDR2 YYDKDF (reference sequence). The CDR3 protein is CATSPAATGTYNEQFF. DNA of the CDR3: TGTGCCACCAGCCCGGCAGCGACAGGAACCTACAATGAGCAGTTCTTC.

To note about this clone: The same CDR3 arises from other DNA sequences in this sample as well. The chain has TRBV5-1 and TRBJ1-4; D may be TRBD1 (5 bases). This CDR3 comprises 14 residues. Germline V CDR1 and CDR2: SGHRS, YFSETQ. V lost 0 bases and J 5 bases, leaving 8 bases between the germline ends. This CDR3 reads CASSLEGANEKLFF. CDR3 in DNA: TGCGCCAGCAGCTTGGAAGGGGCGAATGAAAAACTGTTTTTT.

The CDR3 sequence is CASSLEGRTEAFF. The CDR3 DNA reads TGTGCCAGCAGCTTAGAGGGGCGTACTGAAGCTTTCTTT. The genes are TRBV11-3 and TRBJ1-1, with D possibly TRBD1 on 5 matching bases. Germline values: CDR1 SGHNT, CDR2 YENEEA. The CDR3 spans 13 residues. Trimming removed 0 bases from V and 5 bases from J, with 7 bases in between. The whole variable domain, remainder taken from reference TRBV11-3 and TRBJ1-1, is EAGVVQSPRYKIIEKKQPVAFWCNPISGHNTLYWYLQNLGQGPELLIRYENEEAVDDSQLPKDRFSAERLKGVDSTLKIQPAELGDSAVYLCASSLEGRTEAFFGQGTRLTVV.

This clone is a singleton in its sample. The rearrangement uses TRBV2 and TRBJ2-5, with 7 positions matching TRBD2. This CDR3 is 12 amino acids long. Germline assignment: CDR1 SNHLY and CDR2 FYNNEI. Trimming took 4 bases from V and 9 from J; bases not matched to a gene: 5. The CDR3, as DNA: TGTGCCAGCAGTGTTTGGGGGGGGGCCCAGTACTTC. Translation: CASSVWGGAQYF.

The chain couples TRBV14 to TRBJ1-1; maybe TRBD1 (5 bases). Trimming removed 0 bases from V and 5 bases from J, with 16 bases in between. Germline-derived CDR1 and CDR2 are SGHDN and FVKESK. The CDR3 sequence is 16 residues long. The CDR3: CASSQDLGRQFTEAFF. CDR3 DNA: TGTGCCAGCAGCCAAGACCTGGGACGGCAGTTTACTGAAGCTTTCTTT.

The rearrangement links TRBV20-1 to TRBJ1-6, with D maybe TRBD1 (6 bases). CDR1 and CDR2 (germline): DFQATT, SNEGSKA (reference sequence). V dropped 4 bases and J dropped 9 bases, with 13 bases sitting between them. This CDR3 is built from 13 residues. This chain's CDR3 is CSAIDGGSSPLHF. CDR3 DNA: TGCAGTGCTATTGACGGGGGCAGTTCACCCCTCCACTTT.

The chain employs TRBV29-1 and TRBJ2-5, with a possible D match to TRBD1 (5 bases). Trimming removed 6 bases at V and 0 bases at J, with 11 bases between. Germline CDR1 is SQVTM and CDR2 is ANQGSEA. This CDR3 is built from 13 residues. The CDR3 reads CSVLDRNQETQYF. The CDR3 nucleotides are TGCAGCGTGCTCGACAGAAACCAAGAGACCCAGTACTTC.

V gene TRBV7-2 combines with J gene TRBJ2-7; TRBD1 is a possible D gene (5 bases). The CDR3 is 13 residues long. V lost 1 base and J 3 bases, leaving 7 bases between the germline ends. Per germline, CDR1 SGHTA and CDR2 FQGNSA. The CDR3 DNA is TGTGCCAGCAGCTTAGACAGGAGCTACGAGCAGTACTTC. Translated, it gives CASSLDRSYEQYF.

This chain links TRBV11-3 with TRBJ1-1; D unclear. There are 12 residues in the CDR3. Germline lookup yields CDR1 SGHNT and CDR2 YENEEA. Trimming pared 8 bases from V and 2 bases from J, leaving 9 bases between. The CDR3 nucleotides are TGTGCCAGCGGCAAGGGAAACACTGAAGCTTTCTTT. Protein product: CASGKGNTEAFF.

This clone was seen only once. The chain combines TRBV6-2 or TRBV6-3 with TRBJ2-7; 7 bases line up with TRBD1. Germline V gene sequence: CDR1 MNHEY, CDR2 SVGEGT. With V trimmed by 4 bases and J by 1 base, 7 bases remained unmatched. CDR3 length: 15 amino acids. The CDR3 reads CASSSPKDRSYEQYF. The CDR3 coding sequence is TGTGCCAGCAGTTCTCCTAAGGACAGGTCCTACGAGCAGTACTTC.

V and J are TRBV19 and TRBJ1-5, with TRBD1 as a possible D gene (6 bases). In germline, CDR1 is LNHDA, CDR2 SQIVND (reference sequence). This CDR3 has 15 residues. V was pared by 7 bases and J by 7 bases, with 20 bases between. As DNA, the CDR3 is TGTGCCAGTACCAAATCTTGGGGGGCGGGGCAGCCCCAGCATTTT. Protein: CASTKSWGAGQPQHF.